Detailed here is one TCR beta chain. The target antigen is unknown. At one of its ends the junction is not consistent with the germline gene, which may arise from a read error. The source of the sample is a study of T cells in Graves' hyperthyroidism and ophthalmopathy. Together with thyroid ultrasound, orbital computed tomography, serum thyroxine and TRAb, clinical symptoms were used for diagnoses. RNA transcripts provided the source from which TCR beta CDR3 regions were amplified. First-round RT-PCR of the TCR CDR3 relied on the HTBI primer set. MiXCR, run by TCRdb on the multiplex PCR reads, gives a single entry per CDR3 protein. This table holds 480,000 or so distinct CDR3 sequences, 35% to 50% found once. The germline V gene has CDR1 WNHNN and CDR2 SYGVQD (reference sequence). This CDR3 has 16 amino acids. Overall study results and limits: Most expanded thyroid clonotypes above 0.001 also appeared in blood. Ophthalmopathy was distinguished from stable hyperthyroidism by 13 V-J signatures. Ophthalmopathy, as predicted by the model, came a median 6.5 months after the prediction.

Sequenced input: peripheral blood or thyroid tissue (not recorded which). This chain connects TRBV10-1 to TRBJ2-5, with D perhaps TRBD1 (6 bases). This TCR derives from an adult woman with Graves' disease, either hyperthyroidism or ophthalmopathy (not recorded which). The CDR3 spells CASSLVVQGLQETQYF. CDR3 DNA sequence: TGTGCCAGCAGCTTAGTCGTACAGGGCTTACAAGAGACCCAGTACTTC.